This T cell receptor (beta chain) came from a study of blood T cell repertoires in COVID-19. Recruits, aged roughly 18 to 89 years, lived in some 25 US areas. Each recovered donor of Cohort 3 presented with two negative PCRs, clearance, or symptom resolution. Original processing notes: How many nucleated cells were present was estimated from reference gene primer amplification. Method: immunoSEQ multiplex PCR; TCRdb's copy keeps in-frame clones and lacks some. Clone size and the V and J calls come from that table; the DNA yielded D and trimming. The sample yields fewer than 20,000 clones, 88% seen once. Deletions cut 7 bases from V and 4 bases from J, with 19 bases between. The germline V gene has CDR1 GTSNPN and CDR2 SVGIG (reference sequence). The CDR3 contains 15 residues.

The chain carries TRBV30 and TRBJ2-2; no clear D gene. Sequenced sample: PBMCs or T cells enriched from blood (not recorded which). This receptor was taken from a woman aged 25 to 45 who had recovered from COVID-19. CDR3 bases: TGTGCCTCCCCCCACTATAGTTTGGGCACCGGGGAGCTGTTTTTT. Translation: CASPHYSLGTGELFF.